The rows below give T cell receptor beta chains drawn from one sample of a study of identical twins. Each CDR3 protein gets one entry after TCRdb re-called the 5' RACE reads with MiXCR. The sample has more than 400,000 distinct CDR3 sequences, over 12% seen once. The same data also went into a second study, on yellow fever vaccine responses in identical twins.

Sequenced input: CD4+ T cells sorted from blood. These receptor sequences come from a woman between 18 and 29 years old in good health. Each CDR3 is given with its conserved first and last residue. Each record gives: V gene, J gene, CDR3 protein.

TRBV29-1,TRBJ1-4,CSVGKGTNEKLFF
TRBV7-9,TRBJ1-1,CASSLFQGATEAFF
TRBV5-1,TRBJ2-5,CASSKLGGLQETQYF
TRBV20-1,TRBJ1-1,CSARDLGTGGMNTEAFF
TRBV18,TRBJ2-1,CASSPPTGPPTEQFF
TRBV5-6,TRBJ1-2,CASSLTGIRRGYTF
TRBV10-3,TRBJ2-1,CAISDEPSGKAAYNEQFF
TRBV10-2,TRBJ1-2,CASRESGEDGYTF
TRBV3-1,TRBJ2-2,CASSQLGRATGELFF
TRBV5-1,TRBJ2-5,CASSGDNQETQYF
TRBV5-1,TRBJ2-1,CASTLQGNEQFF
TRBV5-1,TRBJ1-1,CASSLNSRTEAFF
TRBV12-3/TRBV12-4,TRBJ2-2,CASHRVPGELFF
TRBV4-1,TRBJ2-5,CARNRDTQETQYF
TRBV9,TRBJ2-3,CASSVSSWVSTDTQYF
TRBV12-3/TRBV12-4,TRBJ1-5,CASKGAGSNQPQHF
TRBV20-1,TRBJ2-1,CSARAGLAGRPLYNEQFF
TRBV4-1,TRBJ2-7,CASSRYREDYEQYF
TRBV12-3/TRBV12-4,TRBJ2-7,CASRVAGGGSYEQYF
TRBV3-1,TRBJ1-5,CASSQGASQPQHF
TRBV29-1,TRBJ1-2,CSVEDREQKRNYGYTF
TRBV3-1,TRBJ2-5,CASSPIPGLATETQYF
TRBV12-3/TRBV12-4,TRBJ2-7,CASSFLGATGGSSYEQYF
TRBV28,TRBJ2-1,CASSTGDYNEQFF
TRBV5-1,TRBJ2-7,CASSGLAGDEQYF
TRBV6-1,TRBJ1-1,CAGYRTQGTEAFF